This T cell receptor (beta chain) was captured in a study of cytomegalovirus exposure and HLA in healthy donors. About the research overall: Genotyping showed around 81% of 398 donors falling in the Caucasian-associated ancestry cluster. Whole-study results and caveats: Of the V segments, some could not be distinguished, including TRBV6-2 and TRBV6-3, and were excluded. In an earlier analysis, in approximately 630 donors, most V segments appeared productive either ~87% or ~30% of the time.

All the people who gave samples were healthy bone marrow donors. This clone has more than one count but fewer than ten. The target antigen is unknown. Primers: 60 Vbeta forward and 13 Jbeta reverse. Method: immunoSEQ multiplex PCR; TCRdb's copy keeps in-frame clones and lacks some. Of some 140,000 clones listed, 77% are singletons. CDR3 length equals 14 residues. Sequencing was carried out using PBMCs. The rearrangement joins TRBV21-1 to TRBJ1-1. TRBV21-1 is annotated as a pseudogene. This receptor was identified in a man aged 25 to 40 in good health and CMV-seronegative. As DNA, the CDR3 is TGTGCCAGCAGTCCTGGACTGAGGAACACTGAAGCTTTCTTT. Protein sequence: CASSPGLRNTEAFF.